This T cell receptor beta chain was captured in a study of T cell clones after liver transplantation. The overall study: Liver transplant recipients had immunosuppression withdrawal attempted within 2 years.

Profiled with immunoSEQ multiplex PCR; TCRdb holds only in-frame clones, not every one. Among tens of thousands of clones, 90% were seen once, and the ten largest hold less than 3.5%. The CDR3 loop spans 16 amino acids. V lost 0 bases, J lost 0 bases, and 12 bases lay in between. Germline CDR1 and CDR2: SGHRS and YFSETQ. The table lists this clone with a few counts. No antigen is known for it. Notes on the study in general: Post-transplant, graft-donor-reactive CD4 TCRbeta sequences in blood dropped significantly in 5 of 8 subjects. Low donor cell numbers restricted donor-reactive repertoire measurement in a couple of subjects. Donor-reactive sequences fell more than third party-reactive ones, suggesting partial deletion.

The sample here was CD4+ T cells from blood, taken before liver transplant. This rearrangement joins TRBV5-1 to TRBJ1-2; weak D call: TRBD1 (5 bases). The source of this sequence is a human donor who received a liver transplant. The CDR3 DNA reads TGCGCCAGCAGCTTGGAATTCGGGACCCCTAACTATGGCTACACCTTC. It encodes CASSLEFGTPNYGYTF. Drawing the rest from reference TRBV5-1 and TRBJ1-2, the complete variable domain is KAGVTQTPRYLIKTRGQQVTLSCSPISGHRSVSWYQQTPGQGLQFLFEYFSETQRNKGNFPGRFSGRQFSNSRSEMNVSTLELGDSALYLCASSLEFGTPNYGYTFGSGTRLTVV.